A single sample gave rise to the 10 T cell receptor beta chains below, sequenced in a study of T-cell reconstitution after alpha-beta-depleted transplantation in children. The library targeted TCRbeta and was prepared with unique molecular identifiers. One entry per CDR3 protein results from TCRdb running MiXCR on the PCR reads. This sample has just over 950,000 distinct CDR3 sequences; about 26% occur once, and the top ten carry 28%. Material: PBMCs, mostly from graft donor cells, obtained 360 days after TCRalphabeta/CD19-depleted stem cell transplant. The source of these receptors is a boy in the first two years of life who had a stem cell transplant for SCID, so the T cells may come from the graft donor.

The rearrangement uses TRBV7-6 and TRBJ2-2; tentatively, D is TRBD1 or TRBD2 (6 bases each). This CDR3 region has 14 residues. Trimming took 4 bases from V and 5 from J, leaving 11 bases between them. CDR1 and CDR2 (germline): SGHVS, FNYEAQ. The CDR3 DNA reads TGTGCCAGCAGCTCGGGGGCGCGGACCGGGGAGCTGTTTTTT. Translation: CASSSGARTGELFF.

The V call is TRBV21-1, the J call TRBJ1-5; the table's D call, TRBD1, has no DNA check behind it. TRBV21-1 is an annotated pseudogene. The CDR3 covers 16 residues. The CDR3 is CASSKGGGTVNQPQHF. The CDR3 nucleotides read TGTGCCAGCAGCAAAGGGGGGGGGACAGTCAATCAGCCCCAGCATTTT.

This clonotype was observed a handful of times. The rearrangement joins TRBV28 to TRBJ1-2; a weak D match, TRBD1 (6 bases). With 5 bases removed from V and 1 base from J, the gap between germline ends came to 14 bases. The CDR3 is 15 amino acids. Germline loops: CDR1 MDHEN, CDR2 SYDVKM. CDR3 sequence (DNA): TGTGCCAGCAGTCCGCCGGGACACTTTAACTATGGCTACACCTTC. Protein product: CASSPPGHFNYGYTF.

The rearrangement uses TRBV20-1 and TRBJ2-1; 8 bases are shared with TRBD2. V trimming: 7 bases; J trimming: 4 bases; junction bases outside the gene matches: 3. CDR3 size: 12 residues. Germline-derived CDR1 and CDR2 are DFQATT and SNEGSKA (reference sequence). The CDR3 spells CSEAGAYNEQFF. In nucleotides, the CDR3 is TGCAGTGAAGCGGGGGCTTACAATGAGCAGTTCTTC.

The chain is built from TRBV18 and TRBJ1-2; TRBD1 might be the D (6 bases). Germline V gene lookup returns CDR1 KGHSH and CDR2 LQKENI. V dropped 4 bases and J dropped 2 bases, with 17 bases sitting between them. The CDR3 runs 16 residues. This CDR3 reads CASSQLSTDRNYGYTF. CDR3 nucleotide sequence: TGTGCCAGCTCACAATTATCAACAGACAGGAACTATGGCTACACCTTC.

The chain joins TRBV4-2 to TRBJ2-3; D remains ambiguous. The germline CDR1 and CDR2 sequences are LGHNA and YNFKEQ. V lost 0 bases, J lost 0 bases, and 4 bases lay in between. The CDR3 runs to 14 residues. The CDR3 DNA reads TGTGCCAGCAGCCAAGAGGACAGCACAGATACGCAGTATTTT. Translation gives CASSQEDSTDTQYF.

This clonotype was found a few times. The V and J genes are TRBV5-1 and TRBJ2-7; the D is unclear. The CDR3 loop spans 13 amino acids. The V end was cut by 4 bases, the J end by 6 bases, with 14 bases between. CDR1 and CDR2 (germline): SGHRS, YFSETQ. The CDR3: CASSLGMRFEQYF. DNA of the CDR3: TGCGCCAGCAGCCTAGGGATGAGGTTCGAGCAGTACTTC.

A few counts support this clonotype. The chain carries TRBV27 and TRBJ2-5, with TRBD1 matching over 9 bases. Germline V lookup: CDR1 MNHEY, CDR2 SMNVEV (reference sequence). CDR3 size: 15 residues. The trim removed 7 bases at V and 5 bases at J, leaving 11 bases unmatched. The CDR3 nucleotides are TGTGCCAGCATCGAACAGGGGGCTATGAGGGAGACCCAGTACTTC. Encoded protein: CASIEQGAMRETQYF.

The chain couples TRBV4-1 to TRBJ1-2; no reliable D call. The CDR3 loop spans 15 amino acids. Germline loops: CDR1 MGHRA, CDR2 YSYEKL. The V end lost 0 bases, the J end lost 5 bases, and 13 bases lay between the germline ends. The CDR3 sequence is CASSQEPLPEYGYTF. In DNA, the CDR3 is TGCGCCAGCAGCCAAGAGCCCCTCCCGGAGTATGGCTACACCTTC.

The chain employs TRBV10-2 and TRBJ1-5; 8 bases fit TRBD1. Per germline, CDR1 WSHSY and CDR2 SAAADI. CDR3 length: 16 residues. Trimming removed 2 bases from V and 2 bases from J; junction bases left unmatched: 5. This CDR3 reads CASSEGAGGGNQPQHF. The CDR3 DNA is TGCGCCAGCAGTGAGGGGGCAGGGGGCGGCAATCAGCCCCAGCATTTT.